This T cell receptor beta chain was documented in a study of brain T cells in children with intractable seizures. Sequencing was performed with immunoSEQ multiplex PCR; in TCRdb, only in-frame clones are kept and a portion is missing. This table has a few hundred thousand clones, over 85% appearing once. This clone was seen once. Germline V gives CDR1 MNHEY, CDR2 SVGAGI. This CDR3 is 16 amino acids long. The trim removed 2 bases at V and 0 bases at J, leaving 6 bases unmatched. Noted time point: blood from clinic visit 5 months post-surgery; TSC patient then seizure free. The V gene is TRBV6-5, the J gene TRBJ2-7; 8 bases fit TRBD1. The clonotype comes from a boy under two years old with tuberous sclerosis and intractable seizures. The sequenced sample was peripheral blood, obtained less than 6 months after surgery. CDR3 sequence: CASSYGTGLTSYEQYF. The CDR3 coding sequence is TGTGCCAGCAGTTACGGGACAGGTCTGACCTCCTACGAGCAGTACTTC.